This TCR beta chain was captured by sequencing in a study of blood T cell repertoires in COVID-19. The overall study: Sample material is recorded as cDNA or gDNA derived from T cells, B-cell-depleted T cells, or PBMCs.

As handled by the study authors: It was from reference gene primer amplification that nucleated cell counts were estimated. Sequencing used immunoSEQ multiplex PCR; TCRdb keeps in-frame clones, though not all of them. V, J and clone size derive from that table, while D and trimming were established from the DNA sequence. The sample contains approximately 170,000 clones, roughly 84% of which appear only once. Followed longitudinally, the Seattle patients had been enrolled during active infection. With 2 bases removed from V and 9 bases from J, the gap between germline ends came to 12 bases. CDR3 length: 13 amino acids. Germline CDR1 SGHAT, CDR2 FQDESV (reference sequence).

This sequence joins TRBV11-1 and TRBJ2-3, with a tentative D call TRBD1 (6 bases). The sample consisted of peripheral blood. The clonotype was recovered from a man at least 80 years old with COVID-19, enrolled during active disease. In DNA form, the CDR3 reads TGTGCCAGCAGCTTAAGGCCAGGGGCCACGCAGTATTTT. Amino acids: CASSLRPGATQYF.